This T cell receptor beta chain was recorded in a study of T cell changes during pregnancy in multiple sclerosis. This clone was picked up a small number of times. The germline CDR1 and CDR2 sequences are SGDLS and YYNGEE. The CDR3 consists of 16 residues. The V and J ends lost 4 bases and 0 bases, in that order; junction bases with no gene match: 9. Method: immunoSEQ multiplex PCR; TCRdb's copy keeps in-frame clones and lacks some. The table shows tens of thousands of clones, with 75% to 90% occurring only once. The receptor was derived from a female donor with multiple sclerosis, enrolled in a pregnancy study. The rearrangement uses TRBV9 and TRBJ1-2; 7 bases map to TRBD1. Source: peripheral blood, taken before pregnancy. CDR3 region: CASSSVKGAANYGYTF. CDR3 nucleotide sequence: TGTGCCAGCAGCTCAGTAAAGGGGGCAGCTAACTATGGCTACACCTTC.